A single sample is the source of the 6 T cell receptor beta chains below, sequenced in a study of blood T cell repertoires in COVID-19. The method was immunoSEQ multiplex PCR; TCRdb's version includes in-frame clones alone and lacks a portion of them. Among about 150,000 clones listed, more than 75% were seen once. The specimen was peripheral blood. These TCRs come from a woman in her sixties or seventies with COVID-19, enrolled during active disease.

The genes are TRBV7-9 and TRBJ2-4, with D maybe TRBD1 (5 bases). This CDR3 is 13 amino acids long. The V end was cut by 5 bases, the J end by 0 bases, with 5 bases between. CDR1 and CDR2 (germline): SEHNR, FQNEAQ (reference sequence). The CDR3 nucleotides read TGTGCCAGCAGCCAGGGAGCCAAAAACATTCAGTACTTC. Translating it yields CASSQGAKNIQYF.

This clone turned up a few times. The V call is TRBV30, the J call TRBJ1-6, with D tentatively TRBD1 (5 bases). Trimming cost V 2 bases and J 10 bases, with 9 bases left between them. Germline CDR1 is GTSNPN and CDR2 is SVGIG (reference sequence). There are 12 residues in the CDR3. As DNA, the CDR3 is TGTGCCTGGAGTACAGGCCTATCACCCCTCCACTTT. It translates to CAWSTGLSPLHF.

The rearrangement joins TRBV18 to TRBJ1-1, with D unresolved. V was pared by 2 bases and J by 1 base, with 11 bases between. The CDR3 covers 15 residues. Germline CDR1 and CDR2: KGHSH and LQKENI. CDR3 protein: CASSPGGGANTEAFF. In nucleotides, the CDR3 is TGTGCCAGCTCACCAGGTGGAGGAGCGAACACTGAAGCTTTCTTT. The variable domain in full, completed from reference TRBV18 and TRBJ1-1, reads NAGVMQNPRHLVRRRGQEARLRCSPMKGHSHVYWYRQLPEEGLKFMVYLQKENIIDESGMPKERFSAEFPKEGPSILRIQQVVRGDSAAYFCASSPGGGANTEAFFGQGTRLTVV.

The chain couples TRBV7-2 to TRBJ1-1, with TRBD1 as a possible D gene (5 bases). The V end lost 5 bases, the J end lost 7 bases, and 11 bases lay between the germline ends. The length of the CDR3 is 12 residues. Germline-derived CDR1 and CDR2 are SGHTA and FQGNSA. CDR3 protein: CASSHTQGEAFF. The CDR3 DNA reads TGTGCCAGCAGCCACACGCAGGGTGAAGCTTTCTTT.

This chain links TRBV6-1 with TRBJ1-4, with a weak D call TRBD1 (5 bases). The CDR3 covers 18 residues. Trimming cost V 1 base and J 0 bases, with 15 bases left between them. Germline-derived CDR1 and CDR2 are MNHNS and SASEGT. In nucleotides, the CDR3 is TGTGCCAGCAGTGAAGGGTCAGGGTCTTCCCCAACTAATGAAAAACTGTTTTTT. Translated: CASSEGSGSSPTNEKLFF.

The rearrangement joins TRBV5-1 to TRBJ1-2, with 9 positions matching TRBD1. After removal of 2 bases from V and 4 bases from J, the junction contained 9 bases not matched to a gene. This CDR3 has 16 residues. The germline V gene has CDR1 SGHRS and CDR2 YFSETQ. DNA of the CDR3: TGCGCCAGCAGCTTTAGGACAGGGGAAGAAGGCTATGGCTACACCTTC. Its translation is CASSFRTGEEGYGYTF.